Listed below are T cell receptor beta chains from one sample, sequenced in a study of radiation and T cells in renal cell carcinoma. Assay: immunoSEQ multiplex PCR; the TCRdb copy retains only in-frame clones and omits some. The repertoire holds 120,000 or so clones, with approximately 80% as singletons. The sample was blood, taken from a patient whose treatment included radiotherapy and nephrectomy. The receptors derive from a woman in her sixties or seventies with renal cell carcinoma. Both conserved end residues are part of each CDR3. Each record gives: J gene, V gene, D gene, CDR3 protein, CDR3 DNA. The D gene is left open where the match is weak.

>TRBJ1-2|TRBV5-5|.
CASSRLSGGEGGYTF
TGTGCCAGCAGCCGCCTTTCGGGAGGGGAAGGGGGCTACACCTTC
>TRBJ1-1|TRBV7-9|TRBD1
CASSSTGDAFF
TGTGCCAGCAGCTCTACAGGGGACGCTTTCTTT
>TRBJ1-4|TRBV19|.
CASSQSGVNEKLFF
TGTGCCAGTAGCCAGAGCGGGGTGAATGAAAAACTGTTTTTT
>TRBJ1-1|TRBV27|.
CASKPGHTNTEAFF
TGTGCCAGCAAACCCGGACATACGAACACTGAAGCTTTCTTT
>TRBJ1-6|TRBV6-6|TRBD1
CASSTRDRNSPLHF
TGTGCCAGCAGTACCCGGGACAGAAATTCACCCCTCCACTTT
>TRBJ1-2|TRBV5-6|.
CASSLRSAGDYGYTF
TGTGCCAGCAGCTTGAGATCCGCCGGTGATTATGGCTACACCTTC
>TRBJ1-1|TRBV6-6|.
CASSWGDTPEAFF
TGTGCCAGCAGTTGGGGGGACACCCCGGAAGCTTTCTTT
>TRBJ1-2|TRBV28|.
CASSLAGNYGYTF
TGTGCCAGCAGTTTAGCAGGGAACTATGGCTACACCTTC
>TRBJ1-2|TRBV12-5|TRBD1
CASGLGDSRRGYTF
TGTGCTAGTGGTTTGGGGGACAGCCGGCGGGGCTACACCTTC
>TRBJ1-1|TRBV6-1|TRBD1
CASQGQGNMNTEAFF
TGTGCCAGCCAGGGACAGGGCAATATGAACACTGAAGCTTTCTTT